This entry is about one TCR beta chain. Which antigen it targets is not known. Within one base of it there is no much larger clone, and no base qualities were kept. Receptor amplification or capture employed the immunoSEQ multiplex PCR assay. For the multiplex PCR, a mixture combining 60 forward primers for TCR Vbeta segments and 13 reverse primers for TCR Jbeta segments was used. The CDR3 region of rearranged TCR beta genes was amplified from genomic DNA by a multiplex PCR assay. On the Illumina HiSeq System, the amplified TCR beta libraries were sequenced as 87-base-pair reads. The original pipeline was this. In a later analysis, tens of millions of unique TCR beta chains were counted across the 666 repertoires, and approximately 9.9 million of these chains were shared by at least two donors. Raw reads were error-corrected and collapsed into unique sequences with a nearest-neighbor algorithm that merged closely related sequences to remove PCR and sequencing errors. To assign V, D and J gene segments, CDR3 sequences were aligned to IMGT reference sequences. Each retained sequence needed at least a six-nucleotide match to both a V gene segment and a J gene segment. A rearrangement was called productive if the CDR3 had no stop codons and remained in frame with V and J, and every other rearrangement was called non-productive. CDR3 was defined by IMGT convention, running from the second conserved V-encoded cysteine to the conserved J-encoded phenylalanine. The earlier analysis of about 590 of the donors excluded sequences that lacked an unambiguous match to a single V gene segment. An earlier analysis of a few hundred of the donors called V segments functional above 56.7% productive rearrangements and segregating when the between-donor standard deviation exceeded 5%. To diagnose cytomegalovirus status from the catalog of TCR beta chain sequences, a statistical classification framework was built. V and J gene assignment, in a later analysis, came from comparing TCR nucleotide sequences with IMGT/GENE-DB human TR gene sequences. The TCRdist pipeline was used in a later analysis to assign CDR3 sequences and most-parsimonious VDJ recombination scenarios. A later analysis defined each TCR beta chain by its CDR3 amino acid sequence plus V-gene family, and excluded reads lacking a unique V-gene family. To address suspected cross-contamination and a sequencing artifact, a later analysis removed a few hundred highly shared, low-generation-probability nucleotide sequences. For each public chain, a later analysis derived a clonal expansion index from normalized ranks of inferred template counts within each repertoire. Generation probabilities in a later analysis came from a VDJ recombination model fitted to out-of-frame rearrangements, and those results were checked against IGoR. Hypergeometric tests were used in a later analysis to score TCR-TCR, TCR-HLA and TCR-CMV co-occurrence, with a repertoire-size bias correction applied to the TCR pairs. A later analysis estimated false discovery rates by permuting HLA or CMV assignments 20 times. In a later analysis, co-occurring TCRs were grouped with DBSCAN, and TCRdist sequence similarity was added when clustering was performed within HLA-allele-positive subsets. Repertoires with fewer than 30,000 or more than 120,000 public chains were left out of co-occurrence clustering, as were five repertoires with anomalous nucleotide sharing. Here the immuneACCESS table is served through TCRdb, limited to in-frame sequences with V and J called. Missing clones are a known gap in these copies; in checked studies unresolved V genes cover under half, and the rest lacks a known reason. V and J calls and clone size are those listed in that table; D and trimming were worked out from the DNA. A total of some 130,000 clones appear in this sample, 85% of them only once. About 6.7% of the sample goes to the ten largest clones.

The cohort was made up of roughly 670 healthy bone marrow donors. All cohort members were sampled while nominally healthy, although unrecorded immune exposures were likely present. The donor tested CMV seropositive, placing the donor among the roughly 300 seropositive members of the cohort. A peripheral blood sample was provided by each donor, and peripheral blood mononuclear cells were used for TCR beta sequencing. The Qiagen DNeasy Blood Extraction Kit was used to extract genomic DNA from the blood cell samples. CDR1 and CDR2, looked up from the germline V gene, are SGHRS and YFSETQ. The junction carries 3 bases between V and J, which are trimmed by 0 bases and 6 bases respectively. The CDR3 has 12 amino acids, counting the end cysteine and phenylalanine. The read is trimmed to its CDR3 DNA, 36 bases read in frame from base 1. The entry originates in a study of cytomegalovirus exposure and HLA in healthy donors (dated by TCRdb to about 2017). Concerning the study at large: In an earlier analysis of several hundred of the donors, 250 to 350 Gb of sequence data and approximately 120 million unique TCR beta sequences from about 190 million T cells were reported. About 300 gigabases of sequencing data and 70 million to 85 million unique TCR sequences were included in an early release covering several hundred HLA-typed donors. Of the approximately 400 genotyped donors, approximately 81% were placed in the genetic ancestry cluster associated with self-reported Caucasian donors. The study aimed to test whether cataloging public T cell receptors could reveal signatures of past pathogen exposure. The T cell repertoires of 666 subjects were profiled by immunosequencing and related to cytomegalovirus serostatus. Besides the first cohort of around 670 subjects, a separate validation cohort made up of roughly 120 different subjects was used. High-throughput TCR immunosequencing, statistical association of individual TCRs with disease status, and machine learning were combined to predict cytomegalovirus infection status. A later analysis re-examined previously published TCR beta repertoires from over 500 donors and added high-resolution HLA genotyping to investigate patterns of TCR occurrence. Rather than drawing on any new phenotypic data, the later analysis identified candidate immune exposures from TCR beta sequences and the way those sequences occurred across donors. An earlier analysis of more than 450 of the donors used high-throughput TCR beta sequencing to judge whether each TCR beta V gene segment behaved as functional or pseudogenic. Donor age, sex, ethnicity and CMV serostatus were collected together with the repertoire data. A later genetic analysis used genome-wide SNP genotypes for 398 of the 666 donors, treating that subset as a discovery cohort. All discovery cohort repertoires had been generated on a single sequencing platform. Class I and class II HLA loci were covered by the typing at four-digit resolution. The number of donors typed differed by locus, with roughly 629-640 for A, B, C, DRB1 and DQB1, roughly 520 for DQA1, nearly 610 for DPA1, and approximately 470 for DPB1. Several DR-DQ haplotypes were handled as single units for association and clustering because linkage in the cohort was strong. Among approximately 370 genotyped donors of the cohort, an average of around 240,000 unique TCR beta nucleotide sequences was sequenced per donor, of which 15% to 20% were non-productive.

On the study overall, not on this receptor specifically: Because counts were too low, some 16 rarely observed V segments, including chromosome 9 orphons, were excluded from the earlier analysis of 587 of the donors. In a later genetic analysis, fewer N-insertions in productive TCRs were reported among donors in an Asian-associated ancestry cluster than the approximately 710-donor mean. In vitro tests confirmed that a few of the cytomegalovirus-associated TCR beta chains recognize cytomegalovirus antigens. A further reported finding was that TCR beta sequences accurately predicted the HLA-A and HLA-B alleles for most subjects in the first cohort. When HLA alleles, especially DR and DQ, strongly co-occurred, attributing TCR associations to individual alleles was difficult. Specific HLA alleles were associated with around 18,000 TCR beta sequences at a false discovery rate of 0.05 in a later analysis. This cohort had only TCR beta chains sequenced, and the lack of alpha or paired-chain data limited which features could be detected. Sequencing depth was assumed to be roughly uniform across donors in the presence/absence analyses, though that assumption may not hold. Cytomegalovirus status was reported to be diagnosed by the classifier with high specificity and sensitivity in both the original and validation cohorts. According to a later analysis, parvovirus B19, influenza, CMV and Epstein-Barr virus appeared linked to several top co-occurrence clusters. Because the 87-base-pair reads could not distinguish some IMGT-functional V segments, including TRBV6-2 and TRBV6-3, those segments were excluded. A cluster of highly shared sequence variants was judged likely to represent a technical artifact of the sequencing pipeline. Linkage disequilibrium might explain the correlated functional status among segregating V segments, but an unknown experimental factor could not be excluded. The study gave a list of 150 to 200 TCR beta chains associated with cytomegalovirus. In an earlier analysis of about 600 of the donors, most TCR beta V segments appeared in productive rearrangements about 87% or about 30% of the time, broadly matching IMGT annotations. CMV serostatus was the only immune exposure information available for the cohort. According to a later analysis, TCR association rates differed among HLA loci, with DRB1 alleles showing the most associated TCRs and HLA-C alleles showing the fewest. A later analysis found that HLA-associated TCR beta chains were more clonally expanded and had lower generation probabilities than equally common non-associated chains. An association between a missense DCLRE1C variant and V-gene and J-gene trimming of TCR beta chains was found in a later genetic analysis and replicated in an independent cohort. Because some donors lacked HLA typing at each locus, the association tests relied only on the typed subset. While some public TCRs were present in many individuals, most TCR sequences turned up only very rarely across donors. A later analysis found that most CMV-associated TCR beta chains appeared HLA-restricted, with HLA associations seemingly driven largely by CMV exposure. It was suggested by the authors that the approach could potentially be generalized to other disease states and immunological phenotypes.

The receptor was isolated from a woman under 40 in good health and CMV-seropositive. The sample consisted of PBMCs. The sequence joins TRBV5-1 to TRBJ2-2; the D gene is unclear. Here the CDR3 is given as CASSLGPGELFF. The DNA sequence follows: TGCGCCAGCAGCTTGGGGCCCGGGGAGCTGTTTTTT.